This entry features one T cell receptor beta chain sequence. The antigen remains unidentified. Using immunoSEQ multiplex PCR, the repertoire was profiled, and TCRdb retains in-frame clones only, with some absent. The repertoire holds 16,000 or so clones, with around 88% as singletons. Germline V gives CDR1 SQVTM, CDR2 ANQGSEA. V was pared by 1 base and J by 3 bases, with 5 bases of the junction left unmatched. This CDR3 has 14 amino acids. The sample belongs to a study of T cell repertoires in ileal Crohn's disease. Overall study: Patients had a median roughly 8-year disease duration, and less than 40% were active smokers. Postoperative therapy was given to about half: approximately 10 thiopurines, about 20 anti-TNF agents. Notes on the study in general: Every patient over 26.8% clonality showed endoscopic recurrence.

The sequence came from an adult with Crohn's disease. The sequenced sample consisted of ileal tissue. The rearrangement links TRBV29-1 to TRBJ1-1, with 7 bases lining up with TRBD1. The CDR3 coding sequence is TGCAGCGTTGAAGTTAGGGGGCGGGACACTGAAGCTTTCTTT. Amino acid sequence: CSVEVRGRDTEAFF.